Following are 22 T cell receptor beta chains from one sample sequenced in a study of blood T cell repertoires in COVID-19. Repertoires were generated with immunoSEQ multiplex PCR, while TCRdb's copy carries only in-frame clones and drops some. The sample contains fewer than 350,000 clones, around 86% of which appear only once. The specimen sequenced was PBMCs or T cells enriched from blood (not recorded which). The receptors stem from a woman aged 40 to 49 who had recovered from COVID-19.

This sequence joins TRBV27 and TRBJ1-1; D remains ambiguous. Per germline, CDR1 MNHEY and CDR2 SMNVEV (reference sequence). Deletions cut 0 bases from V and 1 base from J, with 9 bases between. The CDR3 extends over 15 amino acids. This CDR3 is CASSLSRGANTEAFF. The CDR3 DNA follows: TGTGCCAGCAGTTTATCCCGGGGTGCGAACACTGAAGCTTTCTTT.

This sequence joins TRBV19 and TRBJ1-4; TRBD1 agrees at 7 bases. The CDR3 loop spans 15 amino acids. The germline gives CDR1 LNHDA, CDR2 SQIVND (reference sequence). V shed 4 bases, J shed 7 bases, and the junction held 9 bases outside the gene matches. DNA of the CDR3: TGTGCCAGTAGTAAGGGGGCAGCCGGCGGTGAAAAACTGTTTTTT. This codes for CASSKGAAGGEKLFF. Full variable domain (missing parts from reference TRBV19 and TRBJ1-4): DGGITQSPKYLFRKEGQNVTLSCEQNLNHDAMYWYRQDPGQGLRLIYYSQIVNDFQKGDIAEGYSVSREKKESFPLTVTSAQKNPTAFYLCASSKGAAGGEKLFFGSGTQLSVL.

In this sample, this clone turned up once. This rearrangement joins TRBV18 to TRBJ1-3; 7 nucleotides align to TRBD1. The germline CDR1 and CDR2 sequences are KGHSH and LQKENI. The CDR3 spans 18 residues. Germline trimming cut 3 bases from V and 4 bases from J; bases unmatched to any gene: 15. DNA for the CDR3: TGTGCCAGCTCACCTGAAAAAACGGGACAGCGGGTGGGAAACACCATATATTTT. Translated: CASSPEKTGQRVGNTIYF.

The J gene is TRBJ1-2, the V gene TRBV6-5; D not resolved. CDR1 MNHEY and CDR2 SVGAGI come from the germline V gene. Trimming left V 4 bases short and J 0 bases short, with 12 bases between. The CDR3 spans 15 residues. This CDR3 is CASSLRRTTNYGYTF. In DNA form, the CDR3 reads TGTGCCAGCAGTTTGCGACGTACTACTAACTATGGCTACACCTTC.

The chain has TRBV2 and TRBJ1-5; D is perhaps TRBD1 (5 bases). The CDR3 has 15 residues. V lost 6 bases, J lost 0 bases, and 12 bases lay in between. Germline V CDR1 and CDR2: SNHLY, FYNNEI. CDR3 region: CASRGGGVSNQPQHF. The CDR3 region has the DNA TGTGCCAGCAGGGGTGGAGGGGTTAGCAATCAGCCCCAGCATTTT.

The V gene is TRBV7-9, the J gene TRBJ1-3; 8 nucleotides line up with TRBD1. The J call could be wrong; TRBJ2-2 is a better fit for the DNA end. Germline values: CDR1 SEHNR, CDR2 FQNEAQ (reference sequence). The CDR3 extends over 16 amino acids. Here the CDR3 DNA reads TGTGCCAGCATTCTTCAGGGGGCGCGAGGCACCGGGGAGCTGTTTTTT. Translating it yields CASILQGARGTGELFF.

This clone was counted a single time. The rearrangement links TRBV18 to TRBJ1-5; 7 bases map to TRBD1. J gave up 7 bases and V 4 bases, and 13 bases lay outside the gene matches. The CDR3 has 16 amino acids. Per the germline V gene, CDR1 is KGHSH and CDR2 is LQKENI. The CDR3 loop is CASSLDTGAMSQPQHF. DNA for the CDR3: TGTGCCAGCTCACTTGACACAGGGGCGATGAGCCAGCCCCAGCATTTT.

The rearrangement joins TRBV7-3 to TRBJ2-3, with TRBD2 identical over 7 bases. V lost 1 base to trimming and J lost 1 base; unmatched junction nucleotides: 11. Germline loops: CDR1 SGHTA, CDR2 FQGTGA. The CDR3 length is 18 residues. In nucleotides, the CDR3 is TGTGCCAGCAGCTTAATAGGGAGGGTTAGCGCTGGCACAGATACGCAGTATTTT. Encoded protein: CASSLIGRVSAGTDTQYF.

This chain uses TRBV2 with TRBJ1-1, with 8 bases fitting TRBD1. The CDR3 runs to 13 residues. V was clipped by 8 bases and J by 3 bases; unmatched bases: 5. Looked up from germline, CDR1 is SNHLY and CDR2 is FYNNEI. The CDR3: CASRKDRDTEAFF. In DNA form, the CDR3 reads TGTGCCAGCCGGAAGGACAGGGACACTGAAGCTTTCTTT. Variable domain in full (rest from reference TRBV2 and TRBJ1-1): EPEVTQTPSHQVTQMGQEVILRCVPISNHLYFYWYRQILGQKVEFLVSFYNNEISEKSEIFDDQFSVERPDGSNFTLKIRSTKLEDSAMYFCASRKDRDTEAFFGQGTRLTVV.

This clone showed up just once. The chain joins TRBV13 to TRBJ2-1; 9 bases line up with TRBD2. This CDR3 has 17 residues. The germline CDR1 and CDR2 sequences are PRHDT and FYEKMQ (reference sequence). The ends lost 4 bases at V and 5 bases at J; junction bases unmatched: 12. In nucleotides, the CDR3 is TGTGCCAGCAGCTCAGCCGGGACTAGCCTAATAAACAATGAGCAGTTCTTC. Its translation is CASSSAGTSLINNEQFF.

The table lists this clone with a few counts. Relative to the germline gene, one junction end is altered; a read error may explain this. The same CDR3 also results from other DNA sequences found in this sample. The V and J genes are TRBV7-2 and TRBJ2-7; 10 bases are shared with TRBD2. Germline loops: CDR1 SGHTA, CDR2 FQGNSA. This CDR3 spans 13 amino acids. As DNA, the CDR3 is TGTGCCAGCAGCCTAGCGGGAGTTTACGAGCAGTACTTC. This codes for CASSLAGVYEQYF.

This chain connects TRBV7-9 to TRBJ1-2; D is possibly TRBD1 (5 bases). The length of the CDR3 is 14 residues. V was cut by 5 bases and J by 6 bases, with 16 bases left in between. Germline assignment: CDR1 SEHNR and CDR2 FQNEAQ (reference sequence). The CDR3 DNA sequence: TGTGCCAGCAGCCTATCCCAGGGCGGGGATGGCTACACCTTC. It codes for CASSLSQGGDGYTF.

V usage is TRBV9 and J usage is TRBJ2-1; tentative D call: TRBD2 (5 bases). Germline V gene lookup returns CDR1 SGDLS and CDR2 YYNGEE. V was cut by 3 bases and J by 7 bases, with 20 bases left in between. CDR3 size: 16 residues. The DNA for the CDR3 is TGTGCCAGCAGCGACCCGGGATCAGAGGTTTGGAATGAGCAGTTCTTC. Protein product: CASSDPGSEVWNEQFF.

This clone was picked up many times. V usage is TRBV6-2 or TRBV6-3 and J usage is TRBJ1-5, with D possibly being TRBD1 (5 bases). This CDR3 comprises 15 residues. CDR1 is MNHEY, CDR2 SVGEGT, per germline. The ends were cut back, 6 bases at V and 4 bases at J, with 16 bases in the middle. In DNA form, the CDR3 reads TGTGCCAGCAGCCCGACGGCAGGGAGGAATCAGCCCCAGCATTTT. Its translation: CASSPTAGRNQPQHF.

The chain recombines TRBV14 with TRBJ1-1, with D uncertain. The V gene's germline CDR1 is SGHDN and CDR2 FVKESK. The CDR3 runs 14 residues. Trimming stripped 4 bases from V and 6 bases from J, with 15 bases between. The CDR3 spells CASSLGGGPPEAFF. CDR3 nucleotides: TGTGCCAGCAGCCTTGGAGGTGGTCCTCCTGAAGCTTTCTTT.

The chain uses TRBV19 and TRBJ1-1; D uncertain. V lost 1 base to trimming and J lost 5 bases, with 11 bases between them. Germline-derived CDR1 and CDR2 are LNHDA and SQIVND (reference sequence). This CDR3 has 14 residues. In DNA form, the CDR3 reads TGTGCCAGTAGTATAGTGCCAGGAGGTACTGAAGCTTTCTTT. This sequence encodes CASSIVPGGTEAFF.

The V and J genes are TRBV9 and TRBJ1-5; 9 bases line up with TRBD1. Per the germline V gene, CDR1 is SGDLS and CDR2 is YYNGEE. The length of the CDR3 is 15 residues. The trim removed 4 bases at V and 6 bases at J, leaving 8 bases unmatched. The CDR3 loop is CASSPTGGRGQPQHF. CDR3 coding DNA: TGTGCCAGCAGCCCTACAGGGGGCCGCGGTCAGCCCCAGCATTTT. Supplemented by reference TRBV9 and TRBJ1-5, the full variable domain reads DSGVTQTPKHLITATGQRVTLRCSPRSGDLSVYWYQQSLDQGLQFLIQYYNGEERAKGNILERFSAQQFPDLHSELNLSSLELGDSALYFCASSPTGGRGQPQHFGDGTRLSIL.

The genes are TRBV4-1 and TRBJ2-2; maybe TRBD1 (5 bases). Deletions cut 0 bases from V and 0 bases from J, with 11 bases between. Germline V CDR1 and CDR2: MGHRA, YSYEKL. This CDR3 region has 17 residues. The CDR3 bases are TGCGCCAGCAGCCAAGATAGGGGCCGAACGAACACCGGGGAGCTGTTTTTT. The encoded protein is CASSQDRGRTNTGELFF.

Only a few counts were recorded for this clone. CDR3 residues: CAWSVGGAGNQPQHF. The CDR3 DNA is TGTGCCTGGAGTGTAGGGGGGGCGGGCAATCAGCCCCAGCATTTT. The chain uses TRBV30 and TRBJ1-5, with TRBD1 as a possible D gene (6 bases). V was pared by 0 bases and J by 2 bases, with 11 bases between. Per germline, CDR1 GTSNPN and CDR2 SVGIG (reference sequence). The CDR3 runs to 15 residues.

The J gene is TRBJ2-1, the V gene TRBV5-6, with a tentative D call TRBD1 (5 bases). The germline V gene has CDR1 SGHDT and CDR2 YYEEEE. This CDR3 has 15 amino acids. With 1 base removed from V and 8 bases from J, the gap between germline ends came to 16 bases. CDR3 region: CASSLLNPGAHEQFF. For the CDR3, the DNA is TGTGCCAGCAGCTTGTTGAATCCTGGGGCGCATGAGCAGTTCTTC.

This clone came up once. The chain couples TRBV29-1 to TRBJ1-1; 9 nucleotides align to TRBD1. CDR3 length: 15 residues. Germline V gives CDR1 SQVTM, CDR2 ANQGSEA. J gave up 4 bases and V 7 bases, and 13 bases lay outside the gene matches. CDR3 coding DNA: TGCAGCGCCCCCTTATCCGGGACAGGGTCCACTGAAGCTTTCTTT. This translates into CSAPLSGTGSTEAFF.

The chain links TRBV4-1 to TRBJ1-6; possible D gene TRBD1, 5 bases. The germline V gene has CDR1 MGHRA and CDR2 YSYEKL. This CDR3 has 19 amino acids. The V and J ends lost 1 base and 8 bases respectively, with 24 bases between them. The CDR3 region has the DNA TGCGCCAGCAGCCAAGTTGCAGGGTCGGTCCGAAACGTAGATTCACCCCTCCACTTT. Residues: CASSQVAGSVRNVDSPLHF.